Below, 32 T cell receptor beta chains from the same sample are listed, as sequenced in a study of shared clonotypes between healthy human individuals. The table came from immunoSEQ multiplex PCR; TCRdb's copy has only in-frame clones and leaves some out. This sample has some 450,000 clones; roughly 80% occur once, and the top ten carry 12%. Sequences were obtained from PBMCs. The receptors shown here come from a woman in her thirties or forties in good health. Some clones in this sample may be carry-over from other donors' samples.

This rearrangement joins TRBV30 to TRBJ2-1, with 8 bases identical to TRBD2. J gave up 8 bases and V 1 base, and 10 bases lay outside the gene matches. This CDR3 has 15 residues. Germline CDR1 and CDR2: GTSNPN and SVGIG (reference sequence). DNA of the CDR3: TGTGCCTGGAGTGGTTTGAGCGGGAGATTGGATGAGCAGTTCTTC. Translating it yields CAWSGLSGRLDEQFF.

This clone occurred once. The rearrangement links TRBV11-2 to TRBJ2-5; D ambiguous. V was clipped by 2 bases and J by 5 bases, with 15 bases between them. Germline V gives CDR1 SGHAT, CDR2 FQNNGV. The CDR3 spans 15 residues. DNA of the CDR3: TGTGCCAGCAGCTTAAAGGTCTTCGAGTCGGAGACCCAGTACTTC. Translated: CASSLKVFESETQYF.

The chain combines TRBV6-5 with TRBJ1-4, with 7 positions matching TRBD1. The junction had 9 bases not matched to a gene; V was cut back by 6 bases and J by 8 bases. The CDR3 loop spans 14 amino acids. The V gene's germline CDR1 is MNHEY and CDR2 SVGAGI. Written as DNA, the CDR3 is TGTGCCAGCAGCCCGACAGGGCGAGGGGAAAAACTGTTTTTT. Translated: CASSPTGRGEKLFF.

This chain joins TRBV27 and TRBJ2-7; no firm D call. CDR1 is MNHEY, CDR2 SMNVEV, per germline (reference sequence). This CDR3 region has 13 residues. V was clipped by 3 bases and J by 0 bases, with 6 bases between them. The CDR3 spells CASSFSSSYEQYF. CDR3 nucleotide sequence: TGTGCCAGCAGTTTCTCCAGCTCCTACGAGCAGTACTTC.

This sequence joins TRBV9 and TRBJ2-7; no definite D call. V was cut by 3 bases and J by 6 bases, with 13 bases left in between. The CDR3 has 13 residues. The germline V gene has CDR1 SGDLS and CDR2 YYNGEE. This CDR3 reads CASSADQVGEQYF. The CDR3 nucleotides read TGTGCCAGCAGCGCAGACCAAGTGGGCGAGCAGTACTTC.

This clone has just a few counts. One junction end does not reproduce the germline sequence, and a read error may be involved. This chain uses TRBV27 with TRBJ2-7; possible D gene TRBD2, 6 bases. CDR1 is MNHEY, CDR2 SMNVEV, per germline (reference sequence). The CDR3 has 12 amino acids. CDR3 amino acids: CASSLPSGTPNF. DNA of the CDR3: TGTGCCAGCAGTCTTCCCTCCGGGACTCCAAACTTC.

This chain uses TRBV7-8 with TRBJ2-1; 12 bases line up with TRBD2. The CDR3 spans 15 residues. CDR1 is SGHVS and CDR2 is FQNEAQ in the germline V gene. J lost 8 bases, V lost 5 bases, and 7 bases had no gene match. CDR3 amino acids: CASSPSSGRADEQFF. CDR3 DNA: TGTGCCAGCAGCCCTTCTAGCGGGAGGGCTGATGAGCAGTTCTTC.

The V and J genes are TRBV28 and TRBJ2-7, with D perhaps matching TRBD2 (6 bases). V was shortened by 1 base and J by 5 bases, with 9 bases between the two germline ends. This CDR3 spans 13 amino acids. Germline loops: CDR1 MDHEN, CDR2 SYDVKM. CDR3 in DNA: TGTGCCAGCAGTTTATATCCTAGCGACGAGCAGTACTTC. It codes for CASSLYPSDEQYF.

The genes are TRBV6-6 and TRBJ2-6; 8 positions match TRBD2. Losses at the gene ends were 6 bases for V and 4 bases for J; bases not matched to a gene: 8. Germline CDR1 and CDR2: MNHNY and SVGAGI (reference sequence). CDR3 size: 16 residues. CDR3 DNA sequence: TGTGCCAGCAGCACGGGACTAGTACCCGGGGCCAACGTCCTGACTTTC. Amino acids: CASSTGLVPGANVLTF.

In this sample, this clone turned up once. A read error likely explains this, since a far larger clone differs by one base. This chain uses TRBV5-6 with TRBJ2-7; D might be TRBD2 (5 bases). The CDR3 sequence is 14 residues long. Trimming pared 4 bases from V and 6 bases from J, leaving 17 bases between. CDR1 is SGHDT, CDR2 YYEEEE, per germline. The CDR3 DNA reads as TGTGCCAGCAGCCCCGGGGAGTTTGTCTCCGAGCAGTACTTC. This gives the protein CASSPGEFVSEQYF.

In this sample, this clone turned up many times. The chain links TRBV6-5 to TRBJ1-1; D is unresolved. V lost 7 bases and J 3 bases, leaving 15 bases between the germline ends. The germline CDR1 and CDR2 sequences are MNHEY and SVGAGI. The CDR3 covers 14 residues. CDR3 protein: CASISYPEDTEAFF. The DNA for the CDR3 is TGTGCCAGCATATCCTATCCGGAGGACACTGAAGCTTTCTTT.

V and J are TRBV30 and TRBJ2-4, with D possibly being TRBD1 or TRBD2 (5 bases each). V shed 0 bases and J shed 3 bases, with 9 bases lying between them. This CDR3 is 14 amino acids long. Germline CDR1 and CDR2: GTSNPN and SVGIG (reference sequence). The CDR3 coding sequence is TGTGCCTGGAGTGTAAGTGGGGGCAAAAACATTCAGTACTTC. It specifies CAWSVSGGKNIQYF.

The V call is TRBV28, the J call TRBJ2-3, with TRBD2 matching over 11 bases. The CDR3 is 17 amino acids. The V segment lost 1 base and the J segment 2 bases; nucleotides outside the gene matches: 5. CDR1 and CDR2 from the germline V gene are MDHEN and SYDVKM. CDR3: CASSLFYSGRATDTQYF. As DNA, the CDR3 is TGTGCCAGCAGTTTATTCTATAGCGGGAGGGCCACAGATACGCAGTATTTT.

The table lists this clone with a few counts. The chain combines TRBV27 with TRBJ1-1; a possible D gene is TRBD1 (5 bases). Germline CDR1 reads MNHEY; CDR2 reads SMNVEV (reference sequence). Trimming shortened V by 0 bases and J by 0 bases, and 8 bases separated the two germline ends. This CDR3 contains 15 residues. Here the CDR3 DNA reads TGTGCCAGCAGTTTATCGGGGGGGGTGAACACTGAAGCTTTCTTT. This codes for CASSLSGGVNTEAFF.

The J gene is TRBJ1-5, the V gene TRBV28; D is unresolved. V gave up 8 bases and J gave up 8 bases, with 13 bases separating them. The V gene's germline CDR1 is MDHEN and CDR2 SYDVKM. The CDR3 totals 12 residues. CDR3: CASGPYRKPQHF. The CDR3 region has the DNA TGTGCCAGCGGGCCCTATCGAAAGCCCCAGCATTTT.

This sequence joins TRBV7-3 and TRBJ2-6; TRBD2 matches 7 bases. J lost 0 bases, V lost 1 base, and 6 bases had no gene match. Germline assignment: CDR1 SGHTA and CDR2 FQGTGA. CDR3 length equals 18 residues. In DNA form, the CDR3 reads TGTGCCAGCAGCTTAAAGCGGGAACCCCCCTCTGGGGCCAACGTCCTGACTTTC. Translating it yields CASSLKREPPSGANVLTF.

The J gene is TRBJ1-1, the V gene TRBV19, with D possibly being TRBD1 (6 bases). This CDR3 spans 13 amino acids. Trimming pared 10 bases from V and 0 bases from J, leaving 12 bases between. CDR1 and CDR2 from the germline V gene are LNHDA and SQIVND (reference sequence). The CDR3 bases are TGTGCCACAGGGGCCAGAATGAACACTGAAGCTTTCTTT. The encoded protein is CATGARMNTEAFF.

The genes are TRBV5-1 and TRBJ1-1; D is uncertain. CDR3 length equals 15 residues. V lost 0 bases and J 4 bases, leaving 13 bases between the germline ends. Per the germline V gene, CDR1 is SGHRS and CDR2 is YFSETQ. The CDR3 spells CASSLGPAYRTEAFF. The CDR3 bases are TGCGCCAGCAGCTTGGGGCCAGCCTACCGCACTGAAGCTTTCTTT.

The chain recombines TRBV7-2 with TRBJ2-5, with D tentatively TRBD1 (6 bases). Germline loops: CDR1 SGHTA, CDR2 FQGNSA. The CDR3 totals 15 residues. V lost 5 bases and J lost 2, with 15 bases in between. The CDR3 loop reads CASSAGTSLQETQYF. The CDR3 bases are TGTGCCAGCAGCGCCGGGACAAGCCTTCAAGAGACCCAGTACTTC.

V usage is TRBV5-6 and J usage is TRBJ2-7; 9 bases agree with TRBD2. The CDR3 is 15 amino acids. Germline V gene lookup returns CDR1 SGHDT and CDR2 YYEEEE. The ends lost 0 bases at V and 3 bases at J; junction bases unmatched: 4. The CDR3 sequence is CASSLGGLAGYEQYF. The CDR3 DNA follows: TGTGCCAGCAGCTTGGGGGGACTAGCAGGCTACGAGCAGTACTTC.

This clone came up many times. V and J are TRBV4-1 and TRBJ2-3; TRBD2 matches at 8 bases. J lost 4 bases, V lost 4 bases, and 13 bases had no gene match. The CDR3 has 17 residues. In germline, CDR1 is MGHRA, CDR2 YSYEKL. DNA for the CDR3: TGCGCCAGCAGCCCTCGATTCGGGGGGGGCCCGGCAGATACGCAGTATTTT. It specifies CASSPRFGGGPADTQYF.

The chain carries TRBV4-1 and TRBJ1-5; no clear D gene. V was clipped by 5 bases and J by 5 bases, with 16 bases between them. The CDR3 covers 15 residues. Germline V gives CDR1 MGHRA, CDR2 YSYEKL. The CDR3 protein is CASSNWLRGDQPQHF. CDR3 sequence (DNA): TGCGCCAGCAGCAACTGGCTCCGCGGGGATCAGCCCCAGCATTTT.

In regard to this clone: This may be a read error, as it is one base from a much larger clone. Distinct nucleotide sequences in the sample also encode this CDR3. The chain has TRBV5-1 and TRBJ2-7; 7 bases line up with TRBD1. CDR3 length: 13 residues. Germline-derived CDR1 and CDR2 are SGHRS and YFSETQ. The V and J ends lost 4 bases and 2 bases, in that order; junction bases with no gene match: 3. This chain's CDR3 is CASSRDSPYEQYF. The CDR3 coding sequence is TGCGCCAGCAGCCGGGACAGCCCCTACGAGCAGTACTTC.

On this clone: This may stem from a read error, because a much larger clone lies one nucleotide away. The same CDR3 also results from other DNA sequences found in this sample. The chain employs TRBV5-1 and TRBJ2-3; D is uncertain. This CDR3 region has 14 residues. V was shortened by 0 bases and J by 2 bases, with 7 bases between the two germline ends. Germline-derived CDR1 and CDR2 are SGHRS and YFSETQ. The CDR3 sequence: CASSLEQFTDTQYF. As DNA, the CDR3 is TGCGCCAGCAGCTTGGAGCAGTTCACAGATACGCAGTATTTT.

The chain carries TRBV5-8 and TRBJ2-1, with D tentatively TRBD2 (6 bases). Trimming cost V 2 bases and J 0 bases, with 12 bases left between them. The germline CDR1 and CDR2 sequences are SGHTS and YDEGEE. The CDR3 runs 16 residues. For the CDR3, the DNA is TGTGCCAGCAGCTTTAGGTACGGGAGCTCCTACAATGAGCAGTTCTTC. It is translated as CASSFRYGSSYNEQFF.

In the case of this clone: A far bigger clonotype differs at one base, so this is likely a read error. The chain uses TRBV4-2 and TRBJ2-7; D is possibly TRBD1 (5 bases). CDR1 is LGHNA and CDR2 is YNFKEQ in the germline V gene. CDR3 size: 15 residues. V was cut by 3 bases and J by 3 bases, with 15 bases left in between. DNA for the CDR3: TGTGCCAGCAGCCACAACGTTGAGACAGTCTACGAGCAGTACTTC. Translation gives CASSHNVETVYEQYF.

The chain employs TRBV5-1 and TRBJ2-1; D might be TRBD2 (5 bases). The CDR3 runs to 14 residues. V was shortened by 0 bases and J by 8 bases, with 12 bases between the two germline ends. Germline CDR1 is SGHRS and CDR2 is YFSETQ. In DNA form, the CDR3 reads TGCGCCAGCAGCTTGGGGGAGACTGGGCATGAGCAGTTCTTC. Translating gives CASSLGETGHEQFF.

The V gene is TRBV7-8, the J gene TRBJ2-7; possibly TRBD2 for D (6 bases). The V gene lost 2 bases and the J gene lost 11 bases, with 10 bases spanning the gap. Per germline, CDR1 SGHVS and CDR2 FQNEAQ. The CDR3 has 11 amino acids. Here the CDR3 reads CASSLQEGKYF. In nucleotides, the CDR3 is TGTGCCAGCAGCTTACAGGAGGGCAAGTACTTC.

The chain combines TRBV6-8 with TRBJ2-1; D is unresolved. The CDR3 covers 14 residues. Germline CDR1 and CDR2: MNHGY and SAAAGT. V shed 4 bases and J shed 5 bases, with 12 bases lying between them. Written as DNA, the CDR3 is TGTGCCAGCAGTTCCCGGGTCTATGACAATGAGCAGTTCTTC. It specifies CASSSRVYDNEQFF.

The chain has TRBV18 and TRBJ2-4; D unclear. Looked up from germline, CDR1 is KGHSH and CDR2 is LQKENI. The V and J ends lost 0 bases and 0 bases respectively, with 12 bases between them. This CDR3 region has 17 residues. The CDR3 coding sequence is TGTGCCAGCTCACCACCGATCTTGGCGCGAGCCAAAAACATTCAGTACTTC. Protein product: CASSPPILARAKNIQYF. Full variable domain (missing parts from reference TRBV18 and TRBJ2-4): NAGVMQNPRHLVRRRGQEARLRCSPMKGHSHVYWYRQLPEEGLKFMVYLQKENIIDESGMPKERFSAEFPKEGPSILRIQQVVRGDSAAYFCASSPPILARAKNIQYFGAGTRLSVL.

Of note for this clone: A junction end diverges from the germline sequence, so it may reflect a read error. The chain links TRBV29-1 to TRBJ1-1; D ambiguous. Germline V gene data show CDR1 as SQVTM and CDR2 as ANQGSEA. The CDR3 extends over 14 amino acids. CDR3 DNA sequence: TGCAGCGTTGCCTCCGGGGTGTCGAACACTGAAGCTCTATTT. Translation gives CSVASGVSNTEALF.

The rearrangement links TRBV6-5 to TRBJ2-7; 8 positions agree with TRBD1. Germline CDR1 is MNHEY and CDR2 is SVGAGI. V lost 5 bases to trimming and J lost 3 bases; unmatched junction nucleotides: 6. CDR3 length: 14 residues. CDR3 amino acids: CASSETGTGYEQYF. In DNA form, the CDR3 reads TGTGCCAGCAGTGAGACCGGGACAGGCTACGAGCAGTACTTC.